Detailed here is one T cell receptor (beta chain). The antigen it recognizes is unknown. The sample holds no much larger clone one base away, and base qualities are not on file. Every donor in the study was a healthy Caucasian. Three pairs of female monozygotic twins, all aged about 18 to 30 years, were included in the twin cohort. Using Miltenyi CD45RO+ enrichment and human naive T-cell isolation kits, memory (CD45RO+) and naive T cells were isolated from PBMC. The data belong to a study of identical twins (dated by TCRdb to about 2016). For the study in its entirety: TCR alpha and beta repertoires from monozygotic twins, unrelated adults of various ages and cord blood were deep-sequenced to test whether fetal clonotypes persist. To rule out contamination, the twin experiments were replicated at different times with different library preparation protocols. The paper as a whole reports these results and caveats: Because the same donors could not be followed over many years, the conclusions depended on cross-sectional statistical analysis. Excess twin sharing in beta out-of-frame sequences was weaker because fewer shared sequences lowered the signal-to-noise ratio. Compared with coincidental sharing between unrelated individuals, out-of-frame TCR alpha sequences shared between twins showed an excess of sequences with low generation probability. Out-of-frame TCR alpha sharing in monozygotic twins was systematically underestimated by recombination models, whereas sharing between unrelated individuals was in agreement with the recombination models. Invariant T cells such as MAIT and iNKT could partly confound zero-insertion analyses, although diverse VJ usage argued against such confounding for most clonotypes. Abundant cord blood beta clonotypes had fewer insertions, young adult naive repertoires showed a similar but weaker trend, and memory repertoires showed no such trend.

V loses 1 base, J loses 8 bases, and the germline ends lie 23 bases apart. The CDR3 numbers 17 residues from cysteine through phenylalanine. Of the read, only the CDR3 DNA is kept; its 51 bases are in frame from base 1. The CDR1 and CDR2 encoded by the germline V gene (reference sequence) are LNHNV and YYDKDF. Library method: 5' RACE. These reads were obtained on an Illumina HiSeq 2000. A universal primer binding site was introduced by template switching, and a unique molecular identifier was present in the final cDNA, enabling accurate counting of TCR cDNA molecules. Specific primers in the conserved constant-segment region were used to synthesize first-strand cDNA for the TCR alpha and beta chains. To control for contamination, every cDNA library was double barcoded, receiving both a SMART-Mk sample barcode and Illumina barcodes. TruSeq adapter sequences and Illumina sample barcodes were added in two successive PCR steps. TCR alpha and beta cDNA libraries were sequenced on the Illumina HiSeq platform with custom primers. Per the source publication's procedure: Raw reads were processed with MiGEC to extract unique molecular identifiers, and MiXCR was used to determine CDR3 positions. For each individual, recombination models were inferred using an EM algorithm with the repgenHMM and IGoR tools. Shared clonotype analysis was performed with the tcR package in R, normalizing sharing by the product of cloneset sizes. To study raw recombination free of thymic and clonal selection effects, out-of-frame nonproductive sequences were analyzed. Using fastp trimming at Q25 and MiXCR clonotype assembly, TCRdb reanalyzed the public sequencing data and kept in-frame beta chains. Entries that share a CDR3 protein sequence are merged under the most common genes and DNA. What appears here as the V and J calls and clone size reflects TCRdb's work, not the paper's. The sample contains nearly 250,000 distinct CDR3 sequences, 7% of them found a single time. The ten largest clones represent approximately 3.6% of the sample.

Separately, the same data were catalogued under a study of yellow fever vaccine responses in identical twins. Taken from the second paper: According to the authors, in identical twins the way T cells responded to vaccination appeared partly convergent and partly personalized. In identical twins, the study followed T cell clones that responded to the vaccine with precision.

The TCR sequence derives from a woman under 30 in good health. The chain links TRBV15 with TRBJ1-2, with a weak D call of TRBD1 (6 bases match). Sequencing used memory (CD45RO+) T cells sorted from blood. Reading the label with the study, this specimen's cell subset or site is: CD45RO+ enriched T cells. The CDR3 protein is CATSRVLWRGGGKGYTF. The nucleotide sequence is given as TGTGCCACCAGCAGAGTCCTCTGGCGCGGGGGCGGGAAGGGCTACACCTTC.